Listed below are T cell receptor beta chains from one sample, sequenced in a study of beta chain features in type 1 diabetes. Clones were read by immunoSEQ multiplex PCR, and TCRdb kept only the in-frame ones, dropping some. This table has roughly 150,000 clones, almost 8% appearing once. Sequenced sample: central memory CD4+ T cells from blood. The receptors here all came from a man younger than 35 with type 1 diabetes. CDR3s include the opening cysteine and the closing phenylalanine or tryptophan. The D gene is left open where the match is weak. Part of the rows lack a size; the others show once, few, many or a class for expanded clones.

TRBV7-2	.	TRBJ2-5	TRBD2	CASSLGGGETQYF
TRBV28	few	TRBJ1-1	TRBD1	CASSLSDRGYRAFF
TRBV28	few	TRBJ2-7	.	CASSPSGGRGQYEQYF
TRBV7-2	few	TRBJ2-5	.	CASSLGTNQETQYF
TRBV28	few	TRBJ1-5	.	CASSSGMSYNQPQHF
TRBV5-1	.	TRBJ2-5	.	CASSLAETQYF
TRBV5-1	.	TRBJ1-5	TRBD1	CASSLEPDREGPQHF
TRBV28	.	TRBJ2-1	.	CASGGARSYNEQFF
TRBV5-1	.	TRBJ2-7	.	CASSIALGQSSYEQYF
TRBV18	.	TRBJ2-7	TRBD1	CASSGTDFYEQYF
TRBV2	.	TRBJ2-2	TRBD2	CASRRTSSPGELFF
TRBV7-9	few	TRBJ1-2	.	CASSFSDFGVYGYTF
TRBV30	many	TRBJ1-2	TRBD1	CAWSAGTDIGYTF
TRBV7-2	few	TRBJ1-2	TRBD1	CASSLSGQGRGGYTF